A single sample gave rise to the 15 T cell receptor beta chains below, sequenced in a study of CD8 T cells in Susac syndrome. An input of about 0.5 to 1 ug of RNA was subjected to reverse transcription using random hexamers. TCRdb redid the calling of the immunoSEQ multiplex PCR reads with MiXCR, one entry per CDR3 protein. The profile covers some 190,000 distinct CDR3 sequences, with 90% to 95% appearing a single time and about 0.094% taken by the ten largest. Sequencing used CD4+ T cells from PBMCs. These receptor sequences come from a human donor in good health.

The gene calls are TRBV29-1 and TRBJ2-2; the match to TRBD1 covers 8 bases. The CDR3 is 14 amino acids. V dropped 5 bases and J dropped 6; count of bases not matched to a gene: 8. Germline V gives CDR1 SQVTM, CDR2 ANQGSEA. CDR3 loop: CSVLAGGAAGELFF. The CDR3 DNA sequence: TGCAGCGTTCTAGCAGGGGGCGCCGCCGGGGAGCTGTTTTTT.

The chain uses TRBV20-1 and TRBJ2-4; D is uncertain. The V and J ends lost 3 bases and 6 bases respectively, with 12 bases between them. Germline CDR1 DFQATT, CDR2 SNEGSKA (reference sequence). The length of the CDR3 is 13 residues. CDR3 sequence (DNA): TGCAGTGCTAGTGGGCAGGATAGAAACATTCAGTACTTC. Encoded protein: CSASGQDRNIQYF.

This clonotype was seen a single time. V and J are TRBV3-1 and TRBJ2-1; 10 bases fit TRBD1. The CDR3 runs 16 residues. Germline trimming cut 5 bases from V and 6 bases from J; bases unmatched to any gene: 10. CDR1 LGHDT and CDR2 YNNKEL come from the germline V gene (reference sequence). CDR3 in amino acids: CASSDTGTGAFNEQFF. In DNA form, the CDR3 reads TGTGCCAGCAGCGACACCGGGACAGGGGCTTTCAATGAGCAGTTCTTC.

This clonotype was seen only once. This rearrangement joins TRBV20-1 to TRBJ2-3; a possible D gene is TRBD2 (6 bases). The V gene lost 0 bases and the J gene lost 6 bases, with 16 bases spanning the gap. The germline CDR1 and CDR2 sequences are DFQATT and SNEGSKA (reference sequence). CDR3 length: 15 residues. CDR3: CSARESRGAEDTQYF. For the CDR3, the DNA is TGCAGTGCTAGAGAATCCCGCGGGGCCGAGGATACGCAGTATTTT.

The chain joins TRBV11-2 to TRBJ1-1; tentative D call: TRBD1 (6 bases). Trimming shortened V by 5 bases and J by 10 bases, and 14 bases separated the two germline ends. The CDR3 is made up of 12 amino acids. Germline assignment: CDR1 SGHAT and CDR2 FQNNGV. This CDR3 is CASSPEQGGAFF. DNA for the CDR3: TGTGCCAGCAGCCCAGAACAGGGAGGAGCTTTCTTT.

The CDR3 nucleotides read TGTGCCAGCAGCTCTGACGGAAATCAGCCCCAGCATTTT. Translating it yields CASSSDGNQPQHF. The chain recombines TRBV7-9 with TRBJ1-5, with no clear D. V was cut by 4 bases and J by 4 bases, with 8 bases left in between. Looked up from germline, CDR1 is SEHNR and CDR2 is FQNEAQ (reference sequence). This CDR3 is 13 amino acids long.

This clonotype is a singleton in its sample. V is TRBV9 and J is TRBJ2-1; D possibly corresponds to TRBD2 (7 bases). Germline V gene lookup returns CDR1 SGDLS and CDR2 YYNGEE. Trimming shortened V by 9 bases and J by 2 bases, and 18 bases separated the two germline ends. This CDR3 region has 15 residues. The CDR3 DNA sequence: TGTGCCACCCACCCAACCGGGGGGCCCTACAATGAGCAGTTCTTC. Translated, it gives CATHPTGGPYNEQFF.

In its sample, this clonotype was seen a few times. The genes are TRBV5-4 and TRBJ2-1; D possibly corresponds to TRBD2 (5 bases). Germline loops: CDR1 SGHNT, CDR2 YYREEE (reference sequence). The length of the CDR3 is 12 residues. V was trimmed by 0 bases and J by 12 bases, leaving 10 bases between them. CDR3 nucleotides: TGTGCCAGCAGCTTGGTACCGGGAAGGCAGTTCTTC. Its protein is CASSLVPGRQFF. Supplemented by reference TRBV5-4 and TRBJ2-1, the full variable domain reads ETGVTQSPTHLIKTRGQQVTLRCSSQSGHNTVSWYQQALGQGPQFIFQYYREEENGRGNFPPRFSGLQFPNYSSELNVNALELDDSALYLCASSLVPGRQFFGPGTRLTVL.

J is TRBJ1-5 and V is TRBV4-2; D is uncertain. V was shortened by 0 bases and J by 4 bases, with 10 bases between the two germline ends. The V gene's germline CDR1 is LGHNA and CDR2 YNFKEQ. This CDR3 is 15 amino acids long. The CDR3 DNA sequence: TGTGCCAGCAGCCAAGAACGGGCCGGAAATCAGCCCCAGCATTTT. Translating gives CASSQERAGNQPQHF.

In nucleotides, the CDR3 is TGTGCCAGCAGCTTAGAAGCGAACACTGAAGCTTTCTTT. It specifies CASSLEANTEAFF. The genes are TRBV7-9 and TRBJ1-1, with D hard to call. Per the germline V gene, CDR1 is SEHNR and CDR2 is FQNEAQ (reference sequence). V lost 1 base to trimming and J lost 1 base, with 4 bases between them. The CDR3 covers 13 residues.

The genes are TRBV24-1 and TRBJ2-1, with D possibly TRBD2 on 5 matching bases. Between the trimmed V and J ends, which lost 5 bases and 0 bases, there was a span of 13 bases. Germline V gene lookup returns CDR1 KGHDR and CDR2 SFDVKD. The CDR3 consists of 16 residues. The CDR3 DNA reads TGTGCCACCAGTGGCAGTAAAGGGAGCTCCTACAATGAGCAGTTCTTC. Protein product: CATSGSKGSSYNEQFF.

This clonotype was found a few times. The chain combines TRBV12-3 or TRBV12-4 with TRBJ2-5, with unresolved D. This CDR3 is 13 amino acids long. V lost 3 bases, J lost 2 bases, and 7 bases lay in between. CDR3 coding DNA: TGTGCCAGCAGTTTGGACCATCAAGAGACCCAGTACTTC. This translates into CASSLDHQETQYF.

The V gene is TRBV24-1, the J gene TRBJ2-1; 8 bases line up with TRBD1. The CDR3 is 14 residues long. Germline values: CDR1 KGHDR, CDR2 SFDVKD. The ends lost 5 bases at V and 4 bases at J; junction bases unmatched: 3. In DNA form, the CDR3 reads TGTGCCACCAGTGGGACAGGGAAGTACAATGAGCAGTTCTTC. Protein: CATSGTGKYNEQFF.

The chain has TRBV2 and TRBJ1-4, with a weak D call TRBD1 (6 bases). The CDR3 runs 14 residues. Germline V CDR1 and CDR2: SNHLY, FYNNEI. Trimming left V 6 bases short and J 6 bases short, with 14 bases between. The CDR3 DNA reads as TGTGCCAGCAGGGTGGGGGGCGAGGATGAAAAACTGTTTTTT. This translates into CASRVGGEDEKLFF.

V is TRBV29-1 and J is TRBJ1-1, with 7 positions matching TRBD1. The CDR3 contains 14 residues. Germline loops: CDR1 SQVTM, CDR2 ANQGSEA. J gave up 0 bases and V 8 bases, and 9 bases lay outside the gene matches. In nucleotides, the CDR3 is TGCAGCCTCATCTCGGGACAGATGAACACTGAAGCTTTCTTT. Its translation is CSLISGQMNTEAFF. Complete variable domain (other parts from reference TRBV29-1 and TRBJ1-1): SAVISQKPSRDICQRGTSLTIQCQVDSQVTMMFWYRQQPGQSLTLIATANQGSEATYESGFVIDKFPISRPNLTFSTLTVSNMSPEDSSIYLCSLISGQMNTEAFFGQGTRLTVV.